The rows below give T cell receptor beta chains drawn from one sample of a study of molecular identifiers for immune sequencing clone quantification. From the PCR reads, TCRdb called clonotypes with MiXCR, one entry per CDR3 protein. The sample has about 630,000 distinct CDR3 sequences, about 25% seen once; the top ten hold 0.7% to 0.95%. The sequenced sample was naive CD8+ T cells from blood, with Jurkat cell RNA spiked in. These receptors came from a human donor in good health. Some libraries in this study had Jurkat cell RNA spiked in. Both conserved end residues are part of each CDR3. The D gene is left open where the match is weak. Size is omitted from some rows. Given values are once, few, many or a class for expanded clones.

V gene	D gene	J gene	clone size	CDR3 length	CDR3 DNA	CDR3 protein
TRBV10-3	-	TRBJ1-6	-	15	TGTGCCATCAGTGATGGTCAGGGTAATAATTCACCCCTCCACTTT	CAISDGQGNNSPLHF
TRBV7-9	-	TRBJ1-3	-	13	TGTGCCAGCAGCCAGCGCTCTGGAAACACCATATCTTTT	CASSQRSGNTISF
TRBV27	-	TRBJ1-2	many	17	TGTGCCAGCAGTTTATACCCCGCCACGATATCTAACTATGGCTACACCTTC	CASSLYPATISNYGYTF
TRBV2	-	TRBJ2-1	-	13	TGTGCCAGCAGTGAAGGCGGCAGCTCGGAGCAGTTCTTC	CASSEGGSSEQFF
TRBV7-9	-	TRBJ2-5	few	14	TGTGCCAGCGGGGCTAGCCGGGGAGGTGAGACCCAGTACTTC	CASGASRGGETQYF
TRBV13	-	TRBJ2-4	many	12	TGTGCCAGCAGCTTATCGGAGAACATTCAGTACTTC	CASSLSENIQYF
TRBV11-2	-	TRBJ1-5	few	15	TGTGCAAGCAGCTTAGAATGGGGGAACAATCAGCCCCAGCATTTT	CASSLEWGNNQPQHF
TRBV9	-	TRBJ2-2	-	16	TGTGCCAGCAGCGTGGTGCGATCCGCAGGCACCGGGGAGCTGTTTTTT	CASSVVRSAGTGELFF
TRBV7-8	-	TRBJ1-4	few	17	TGTGCCAGCAGCTTAGGTGCTCATGTCCCAACTAATGAAAAACTGTTTTTT	CASSLGAHVPTNEKLFF
TRBV3-1	-	TRBJ2-3	-	13	TGTGCCAGCAGCCAAGGGACATCGGATACGCGGTATTTT	CASSQGTSDTRYF
TRBV7-2	-	TRBJ1-1	-	13	TGTGCCAGCAGGCCGGGGGCGCGCACTGAAGCTTTCTTT	CASRPGARTEAFF
TRBV12-3/TRBV12-4	TRBD2	TRBJ2-7	few	15	TGTGCCAGCAGACCGGGACTAGCTAGCTCCTACGAGCAGTACTTC	CASRPGLASSYEQYF
TRBV20-1	-	TRBJ2-7	many	13	TGCAGTGCTAGAGATTGGGGCGGGGACGAGCAGTACTTC	CSARDWGGDEQYF
TRBV12-3/TRBV12-4	-	TRBJ1-1	many	14	TGTGCCAGCAGTTTCGGTACAGAGAACACTGAAGCTTTCTTT	CASSFGTENTEAFF
TRBV20-1	-	TRBJ2-5	few	12	TGCAGCCCCCTGGTGCTCCAAGAGACCCAGTACTTC	CSPLVLQETQYF
TRBV6-2/TRBV6-3	-	TRBJ2-5	many	8	TGTGCCAGCAAATCCCAGTACTTC	CASKSQYF
TRBV9	-	TRBJ2-4	-	14	TGTGCCAGCAGCGTGCTGGGGGGAAAAAACATTCAGTACTTC	CASSVLGGKNIQYF
TRBV7-9	-	TRBJ1-5	many	14	TGTGCCAGCAGTTCTACACGGCAGAATCAGCCCCAGCATTTT	CASSSTRQNQPQHF
TRBV6-2/TRBV6-3	-	TRBJ1-5	-	17	TGTGCCAGCAGTTACTCGATGGGTAGGAGAAGCAATCAGCCCCAGCATTTT	CASSYSMGRRSNQPQHF
TRBV20-1	TRBD2	TRBJ2-1	-	15	TGCAGTGCTAGAGATCTGGCGGGAGATGTCAATGAGCAGTTCTTC	CSARDLAGDVNEQFF
TRBV7-2	-	TRBJ1-2	-	14	TGTGCCAGCAGCTTAGCGGGGGGCGGTTATGGCTACACCTTC	CASSLAGGGYGYTF
TRBV20-1	TRBD2	TRBJ2-7	many	17	TGCAGTGCTAGAGATGGACTAGCGGGAGTTAATTTGTACGAGCAGTACTTC	CSARDGLAGVNLYEQYF
TRBV30	-	TRBJ2-2	many	11	TGTGCCTGGAGTGCGACCGGGGAGCTGTTTTTT	CAWSATGELFF
TRBV5-6	TRBD1	TRBJ2-7	many	16	TGTGCCAGCAGTTTCCCGTCCCGGACAGGGGAATACGAGCAGTACTTC	CASSFPSRTGEYEQYF
TRBV27	TRBD2	TRBJ2-3	-	15	TGTGCCAGCAGGCCCGGACTAGCGGAGACAGATACGCAGTATTTT	CASRPGLAETDTQYF
TRBV20-1	TRBD1	TRBJ2-5	-	15	TGCAGTGCTAGAGATCGTGGACAGGGGAAAGGGACCCAGTACTTC	CSARDRGQGKGTQYF
TRBV27	-	TRBJ2-1	-	14	TGTGCCAGCAGTGGGACTGGCGAAGGGAATGAGCAGTTCTTC	CASSGTGEGNEQFF
TRBV15	TRBD2	TRBJ2-3	few	16	TGTGCCACCAGCAGAAGACTAGCGGGGAGCACAGATACGCAGTATTTT	CATSRRLAGSTDTQYF